This TCR beta chain was sequenced for a study of T-cell reconstitution after alpha-beta-depleted transplantation in children. In this sample, this clonotype turned up a few times. Its antigen remains unknown. Preparation of the TCRbeta library used unique molecular identifiers. TCRdb reprocessed the PCR reads with MiXCR, giving one entry per CDR3 protein. Of under 450,000 distinct CDR3 sequences detected, 15% to 20% appear once; the ten largest clones hold roughly 27%. Germline CDR1 SGHDT, CDR2 YYEEEE. The CDR3 is 19 residues long. Between the trimmed V and J ends, which lost 1 base and 1 base, there was a span of 22 bases. Study results and caveats: Expanded graft clones numbering several hundred reportedly gave rise to alpha-beta T cells about two months after transplant. Newly produced T cells mostly provided counts and TCRbeta diversity after one year, as hyperexpanded clones declined.

Sequencing used PBMCs, mostly from graft donor cells, obtained 360 days after TCRalphabeta/CD19-depleted stem cell transplant. V is TRBV5-6 and J is TRBJ2-3; D gene ambiguous. The clonotype originates from a boy under two years old who had a stem cell transplant for Wiskott-Aldrich syndrome, so the T cells may come from the graft donor. CDR3 sequence (DNA): TGTGCCAGCAGCTTGTTATGGAAGTCGGCAGATTTTCGCACAGATACGCAGTATTTT. As protein: CASSLLWKSADFRTDTQYF.